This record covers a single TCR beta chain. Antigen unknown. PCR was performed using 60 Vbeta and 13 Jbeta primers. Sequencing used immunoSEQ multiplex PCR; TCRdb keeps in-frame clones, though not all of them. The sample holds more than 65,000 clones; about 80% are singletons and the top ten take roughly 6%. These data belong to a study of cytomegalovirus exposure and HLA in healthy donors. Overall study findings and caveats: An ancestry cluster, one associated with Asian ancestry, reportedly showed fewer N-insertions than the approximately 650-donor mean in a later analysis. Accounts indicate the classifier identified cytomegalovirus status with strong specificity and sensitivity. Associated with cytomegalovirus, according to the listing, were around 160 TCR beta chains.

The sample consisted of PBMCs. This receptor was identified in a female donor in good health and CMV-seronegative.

CDR3 sequence reads: CASSVGPGSWGNTQYF. The CDR3 nucleotides are TGTGCCAGCAGCGTAGGACCGGGGTCGTGGGGAAATACGCAGTATTTT. This chain uses TRBV9 with TRBJ2-3, with a tentative D call TRBD2 (5 bases). Looked up from germline, CDR1 is SGDLS and CDR2 is YYNGEE. V shed 0 bases and J shed 7 bases, with 18 bases lying between them. The CDR3 has 16 residues.